What follows are 32 T cell receptor beta chains derived from one specimen sequenced in a study of blood T cell repertoires in COVID-19 (dated by TCRdb to about 2020). Libraries were constructed by the immunoSEQ multiplex PCR assay. As stored in TCRdb, this immuneACCESS dataset retains in-frame rearrangements with V and J assigned. A fraction of the clones does not appear; measured against another copy, unresolved V genes explain less than half of the discrepancy, and the remainder lacks a known reason. In all, the sample holds around 300,000 clones, and just under 90% of those were seen once. The top ten clones comprise over 5% of the sample. The material sequenced was peripheral blood. The source of these receptors is a woman aged 45-65 years with COVID-19, enrolled during active disease.

V usage is TRBV12-2 and J usage is TRBJ2-2; the DNA was not compared with TRBD2, the D call given in the table. TRBV12-2 has pseudogene status. The CDR3 runs to 18 residues. The chain's CDR3 is CASRLMITGGGDTGELFF. CDR3 bases: TGTGCAAGTCGCTTAATGATCACAGGAGGGGGGGACACCGGGGAGCTGTTTTTT.

The chain employs TRBV3-1 (or the pseudogene TRBV3-2) and TRBJ2-1, with TRBD2 identical over 11 bases. J lost 8 bases, V lost 0 bases, and 9 bases had no gene match. This CDR3 region has 17 residues. In germline, CDR1 is LGHDT, CDR2 YNNKEL (reference sequence). The chain's CDR3 is CASSQDRIAGGWDEQFF. CDR3 sequence (DNA): TGTGCCAGCAGCCAAGATCGTATAGCGGGAGGGTGGGATGAGCAGTTCTTC.

The chain is built from TRBV7-2 and TRBJ2-5; D gene ambiguous. Trimming left V 2 bases short and J 1 base short, with 5 bases between. Germline CDR1 and CDR2: SGHTA and FQGNSA. The CDR3 totals 13 residues. The DNA for the CDR3 is TGTGCCAGCAGCTTAACTCCCCAAGAGACCCAGTACTTC. Amino acid sequence: CASSLTPQETQYF.

This clone has only a few counts. The CDR3 region is CASSEGQGARSPLHF. The CDR3 nucleotides are TGTGCCAGCAGCGAGGGACAGGGGGCTCGATCACCCCTCCACTTT. This rearrangement joins TRBV9 to TRBJ1-6; 12 nucleotides match TRBD1. With 3 bases clipped from V and 10 bases from J, the junction kept 5 bases outside the gene matches. The CDR3 contains 15 residues. The germline V gene encodes CDR1 SGDLS and CDR2 YYNGEE.

Only a few counts were recorded for this clone. As DNA, the CDR3 is TGTGCCAGCAGCTTGGACAGGGGTAGCAATGAGCAGTTCTTC. Its translation is CASSLDRGSNEQFF. This chain uses TRBV5-4 with TRBJ2-1, with 7 bases that match TRBD1. The CDR3 has 14 residues. Trimming removed 0 bases from V and 6 bases from J; junction bases left unmatched: 3. CDR1 is SGHNT and CDR2 is YYREEE in the germline V gene (reference sequence).

The V call is TRBV19, the J call TRBJ1-5; D possibly corresponds to TRBD1 (5 bases). This CDR3 comprises 16 residues. The germline V and J ends were trimmed by 5 bases and 3 bases, with 17 bases remaining between them. Germline CDR1 and CDR2: LNHDA and SQIVND (reference sequence). CDR3 coding DNA: TGTGCCAGTAGTTCAGGGTCGAGATCGGCCAATCAGCCCCAGCATTTT. Translation gives CASSSGSRSANQPQHF.

The V call is TRBV10-3, the J call TRBJ2-1; 9 nucleotides align to TRBD1. J lost 7 bases, V lost 4 bases, and 11 bases had no gene match. From germline, CDR1 is ENHRY and CDR2 SYGVKD. The CDR3 loop spans 16 amino acids. CDR3 amino acids: CAISGGQGSLDNEQFF. The CDR3 DNA sequence: TGTGCCATCAGTGGGGGACAGGGATCATTAGATAATGAGCAGTTCTTC.

The chain combines TRBV4-2 with TRBJ2-2; 9 bases map to TRBD1. CDR1 and CDR2 (germline): LGHNA, YNFKEQ. The V gene end was trimmed by 4 bases and the J gene end by 6 bases; junction bases not matched to a gene: 9. There are 16 residues in the CDR3. CDR3 sequence (DNA): TGTGCCAGCAGCCGGCTAGGACAGGGGATCGCCGGGGAGCTGTTTTTT. Translation gives CASSRLGQGIAGELFF.

The chain is built from TRBV14 and TRBJ2-7, with D possibly being TRBD1 (5 bases). The CDR3 spans 16 residues. With 0 bases removed from V and 2 bases from J, the gap between germline ends came to 14 bases. Germline V gene sequence: CDR1 SGHDN, CDR2 FVKESK. CDR3: CASSQDRGTATYEQYF. The CDR3 region has the DNA TGTGCCAGCAGCCAAGATAGGGGCACAGCAACCTACGAGCAGTACTTC.

The rearrangement uses TRBV6-6 and TRBJ1-3; 7 nucleotides agree with TRBD1. Germline trimming cut 6 bases from V and 1 base from J; bases unmatched to any gene: 0. Germline CDR1 is MNHNY and CDR2 is SVGAGI (reference sequence). The CDR3 loop spans 13 amino acids. The CDR3 loop reads CASRTGSGNTIYF. The CDR3 DNA reads as TGTGCCAGCAGGACAGGGTCTGGAAACACCATATATTTT.

V and J are TRBV21-1 and TRBJ2-7; the D call of TRBD2 is as the table states it, not checked on the DNA. TRBV21-1 is described as a pseudogene. This CDR3 contains 19 residues. The CDR3 DNA reads TGTGCCAGCAGCAACGATCTAGGTAACTACAAAGACGGTTTCTACGAGCAGTACTTC. Its protein product is CASSNDLGNYKDGFYEQYF.

The J gene is TRBJ1-5, the V gene TRBV6-2 or TRBV6-3; D gene ambiguous. V was pared by 2 bases and J by 5 bases, with 10 bases between. The germline gives CDR1 MNHEY, CDR2 SVGEGT. The CDR3 spans 14 residues. The CDR3 DNA is TGTGCCAGCAGTTACAGGGTCGGGGATCAGCCCCAGCATTTT. Residues: CASSYRVGDQPQHF.

This sequence joins TRBV6-4 and TRBJ2-7; 10 bases line up with TRBD1. Looked up from germline, CDR1 is MRHNA and CDR2 is SNTAGT. The CDR3 length is 13 residues. J was trimmed by 6 bases and V by 3 bases; bases with no gene match: 2. CDR3 in DNA: TGTGCCAGCAGTGATTGGACAGGGGGCGAGCAGTACTTC. It encodes CASSDWTGGEQYF.

The chain recombines TRBV19 with TRBJ1-5; unclear D gene. This CDR3 region has 13 residues. V shed 7 bases and J shed 5 bases, with 12 bases lying between them. CDR1 and CDR2 from the germline V gene are LNHDA and SQIVND (reference sequence). For the CDR3, the DNA is TGTGCCAGTAAGGAGGCAGTTCATCAGCCCCAGCATTTT. This gives the protein CASKEAVHQPQHF.

The V and J genes are TRBV24-1 and TRBJ1-1, with 9 bases matching TRBD1. Germline loops: CDR1 KGHDR, CDR2 SFDVKD. Losses at the gene ends were 3 bases for V and 1 base for J; bases not matched to a gene: 5. This CDR3 is built from 16 residues. CDR3 sequence reads: CATSDPGQGRNTEAFF. Here the CDR3 DNA reads TGTGCCACCAGTGATCCGGGACAGGGACGGAACACTGAAGCTTTCTTT.

This chain joins TRBV24-1 and TRBJ1-2, with D unclear. The V and J ends lost 4 bases and 5 bases respectively, with 19 bases between them. The CDR3 runs 16 residues. CDR1 KGHDR and CDR2 SFDVKD come from the germline V gene. CDR3 sequence: CATSDNRGVLGYGYTF. The CDR3 region has the DNA TGTGCCACCAGTGACAACCGCGGGGTTTTAGGATATGGCTACACCTTC.

CDR3 residues: CASRGTSGSYEQYF. CDR3 nucleotide sequence: TGTGCCAGCAGGGGGACTAGCGGGAGTTACGAGCAGTACTTC. V usage is TRBV7-2 and J usage is TRBJ2-7; 14 nucleotides agree with TRBD2. The CDR3 is 14 residues long. With V trimmed by 6 bases and J by 4 bases, 2 bases remained unmatched. Germline-derived CDR1 and CDR2 are SGHTA and FQGNSA.

The chain employs TRBV5-1 and TRBJ2-1; 15 bases agree with TRBD2. The CDR3 spans 19 residues. Per the germline V gene, CDR1 is SGHRS and CDR2 is YFSETQ. With 0 bases clipped from V and 2 bases from J, the junction kept 6 bases outside the gene matches. The CDR3 reads CASSLELGLAGGPYNEQFF. CDR3 sequence (DNA): TGCGCCAGCAGCTTGGAGTTGGGACTAGCGGGAGGCCCCTACAATGAGCAGTTCTTC.

The chain uses TRBV14 and TRBJ2-1, with 11 nucleotides matching TRBD2. V trimming: 4 bases; J trimming: 5 bases; junction bases outside the gene matches: 19. The CDR3 has 20 amino acids. Germline V gene sequence: CDR1 SGHDN, CDR2 FVKESK. The CDR3 sequence is CASSRHTSGRPRERDNEQFF. The CDR3 region has the DNA TGTGCCAGCAGCCGGCATACTAGCGGGAGACCTCGAGAGAGGGACAATGAGCAGTTCTTC.

This chain joins TRBV27 and TRBJ2-4; no clear D. Trimming removed 0 bases at V and 8 bases at J, with 11 bases between. Germline lookup yields CDR1 MNHEY and CDR2 SMNVEV (reference sequence). The CDR3 length is 14 residues. The CDR3 DNA sequence: TGTGCCAGCAGTTTATCTGCAGGTTCAGACATTCAGTACTTC. It codes for CASSLSAGSDIQYF.

The chain recombines TRBV18 with TRBJ2-5, with a weak D call TRBD2 (5 bases). V dropped 7 bases and J dropped 4 bases, with 13 bases sitting between them. Per germline, CDR1 KGHSH and CDR2 LQKENI. The CDR3 is 13 residues long. This chain's CDR3 is CASFTSRGETQYF. CDR3 bases: TGTGCCAGCTTCACCTCCCGGGGAGAGACCCAGTACTTC.

The chain links TRBV5-4 to TRBJ2-1; 8 positions match TRBD2. Looked up from germline, CDR1 is SGHNT and CDR2 is YYREEE (reference sequence). V lost 0 bases and J lost 10; bases outside the gene matches: 6. The CDR3 is 14 amino acids. CDR3 nucleotides: TGTGCCAGCAGCTTGGGGTCGGGGGGGGACGAGCAGTTCTTC. Its translation: CASSLGSGGDEQFF.

The V call is TRBV6-4, the J call TRBJ2-3; 7 bases line up with TRBD2. The CDR3 runs to 15 residues. Germline V CDR1 and CDR2: MRHNA, SNTAGT. J gave up 2 bases and V 2 bases, and 4 bases lay outside the gene matches. The CDR3 protein is CASSDELAPTDTQYF. In DNA, the CDR3 is TGTGCCAGCAGTGACGAACTAGCGCCCACAGATACGCAGTATTTT.

V is TRBV7-2 and J is TRBJ1-1; 10 bases agree with TRBD1. J was trimmed by 11 bases and V by 4 bases; bases with no gene match: 7. Germline-derived CDR1 and CDR2 are SGHTA and FQGNSA. The CDR3 length is 13 residues. CDR3 sequence reads: CASSSTGGLVAFF. CDR3 sequence (DNA): TGTGCCAGCAGCTCGACAGGGGGCCTGGTGGCTTTCTTT.

The V call is TRBV7-8, the J call TRBJ2-7; TRBD1 matches at 7 bases. With 0 bases clipped from V and 3 bases from J, the junction kept 11 bases outside the gene matches. The CDR3 runs 17 residues. The germline CDR1 and CDR2 sequences are SGHVS and FQNEAQ. For the CDR3, the DNA is TGTGCCAGCAGCTTAGCTACAATACAGGGGATTGGCTACGAGCAGTACTTC. Encoded protein: CASSLATIQGIGYEQYF. Drawing the rest from reference TRBV7-8 and TRBJ2-7, the complete variable domain is GAGVSQSPRYKVAKRGQDVALRCDPISGHVSLFWYQQALGQGPEFLTYFQNEAQLDKSGLPSDRFFAERPEGSVSTLKIQRTQQEDSAVYLCASSLATIQGIGYEQYFGPGTRLTVT.

This chain links TRBV11-3 with TRBJ1-6; weak D call: TRBD1 (6 bases). Between the trimmed V and J ends, which lost 6 bases and 5 bases, there was a span of 11 bases. CDR3 size: 14 residues. Germline values: CDR1 SGHNT, CDR2 YENEEA. In DNA form, the CDR3 reads TGTGCCAGCAGGCCGGGACACGATAATTCACCCCTCCACTTT. It yields the protein CASRPGHDNSPLHF.

Only one count was recorded for this clone. The chain is built from TRBV5-1 and TRBJ1-2, with 7 bases that match TRBD1. CDR3 length: 14 residues. Germline lookup yields CDR1 SGHRS and CDR2 YFSETQ. V shed 7 bases and J 3 bases; nucleotides not matched to a gene: 9. DNA for the CDR3: TGCGCCAGCGCCGAGACAGGGAGTTACTATGGCTACACCTTC. Its protein is CASAETGSYYGYTF. Full variable domain (remainder filled in from reference TRBV5-1 and TRBJ1-2): KAGVTQTPRYLIKTRGQQVTLSCSPISGHRSVSWYQQTPGQGLQFLFEYFSETQRNKGNFPGRFSGRQFSNSRSEMNVSTLELGDSALYLCASAETGSYYGYTFGSGTRLTVV.

The J gene is TRBJ1-5, the V gene TRBV28; no firm D call. V was trimmed by 6 bases and J by 1 base, leaving 4 bases between them. Germline-derived CDR1 and CDR2 are MDHEN and SYDVKM. This CDR3 comprises 12 residues. The CDR3: CASRGSNQPQHF. The CDR3, as DNA: TGTGCCAGCAGGGGCAGCAATCAGCCCCAGCATTTT.

The chain joins TRBV28 to TRBJ2-7, with 14 positions matching TRBD2. This CDR3 is built from 17 residues. V was pared by 5 bases and J by 0 bases, with 6 bases of the junction left unmatched. Germline V gene lookup returns CDR1 MDHEN and CDR2 SYDVKM. CDR3 region: CASSAGLAGGGSYEQYF. CDR3 DNA: TGTGCCAGCAGTGCCGGACTAGCGGGAGGAGGCTCCTACGAGCAGTACTTC.

This clone was seen only once. The genes are TRBV9 and TRBJ1-3; D remains ambiguous. The V end was cut by 4 bases, the J end by 2 bases, with 13 bases between. The germline V gene has CDR1 SGDLS and CDR2 YYNGEE. This CDR3 has 15 residues. Here the CDR3 reads CASSTSGNTGNTIYF. CDR3 bases: TGTGCCAGCAGCACCTCCGGGAACACTGGAAACACCATATATTTT.

CDR3: CASSRREAPGELFF. The CDR3 nucleotides read TGTGCCAGCAGTCGGCGGGAGGCCCCCGGGGAGCTGTTTTTT. The chain recombines TRBV27 with TRBJ2-2; TRBD2 matches at 8 bases. From germline, CDR1 is MNHEY and CDR2 SMNVEV (reference sequence). The V gene end was trimmed by 5 bases and the J gene end by 6 bases; junction bases not matched to a gene: 5. CDR3 length: 14 residues.

The CDR3 sequence is CASSIGVTGGMNTEAFF. DNA for the CDR3: TGTGCCAGTAGTATAGGGGTGACAGGGGGCATGAACACTGAAGCTTTCTTT. This rearrangement joins TRBV19 to TRBJ1-1, with 10 bases matching TRBD1. This CDR3 region has 17 residues. Losses at the gene ends were 1 base for V and 0 bases for J; bases not matched to a gene: 5. Germline V gene lookup returns CDR1 LNHDA and CDR2 SQIVND (reference sequence).